These 9 T cell receptor beta chains originate from one sample sequenced in a study of shared clonotypes between healthy human individuals. TCRdb's table, derived via immunoSEQ multiplex PCR, lists solely in-frame clones and lacks some. The data contain some 2,500,000 clones, roughly 92% of them singletons. Sequencing input: naive CD4+ T cells from PBMCs. Subset meaning: CD45RA+ positively selected. Every receptor here comes from a man younger than 30 in good health. Some clones in this sample may be carry-over from other donors' samples.

This clone was seen once. The identical CDR3 is also encoded by other nucleotide sequences in the sample. This chain connects TRBV6-1 to TRBJ2-7; unclear D gene. Germline V gives CDR1 MNHNS, CDR2 SASEGT. V lost 1 base and J 4 bases, leaving 8 bases between the germline ends. The CDR3 contains 13 residues. This CDR3 reads CASSEGGSYEQYF. The CDR3 DNA reads TGTGCCAGCAGTGAAGGTGGCAGTTACGAGCAGTACTTC.

V is TRBV2 and J is TRBJ2-7, with D perhaps matching TRBD2 (5 bases). The ends were cut back, 8 bases at V and 3 bases at J, with 14 bases in the middle. CDR1 and CDR2 (germline): SNHLY, FYNNEI. The CDR3 is 13 residues long. The CDR3 nucleotides read TGTGCCAGCCTTAGGGAGTCGGGCTACGAGCAGTACTTC. Amino acid sequence: CASLRESGYEQYF.

This chain connects TRBV19 to TRBJ1-5; D might be TRBD1 (6 bases). V gave up 6 bases and J gave up 9 bases, with 15 bases separating them. The CDR3 is made up of 13 amino acids. Germline CDR1 and CDR2: LNHDA and SQIVND (reference sequence). CDR3 coding DNA: TGTGCCAGTAGCTTCGCCAGGGGTTGGCCCCAGCATTTT. Translated, it gives CASSFARGWPQHF.

This clone was observed once. The V gene is TRBV29-1, the J gene TRBJ2-2, with 7 positions matching TRBD1. In germline, CDR1 is SQVTM, CDR2 ANQGSEA. The CDR3 is made up of 12 amino acids. Trimming at V came to 6 bases and at J to 6 bases, leaving 4 bases not matched to a gene. The CDR3 loop is CSVVQGAGELFF. In DNA, the CDR3 is TGCAGCGTGGTTCAGGGGGCCGGGGAGCTGTTTTTT.

The V call is TRBV2, the J call TRBJ2-1; TRBD2 matches 11 bases. Per germline, CDR1 SNHLY and CDR2 FYNNEI. Trimming took 7 bases from V and 0 from J; bases not matched to a gene: 5. The CDR3 loop spans 16 amino acids. As DNA, the CDR3 is TGTGCCAGCAAGGGACTAGCGGATCTCTCCTACAATGAGCAGTTCTTC. Translation: CASKGLADLSYNEQFF. The complete variable domain, with remaining parts taken from reference TRBV2 and TRBJ2-1, reads EPEVTQTPSHQVTQMGQEVILRCVPISNHLYFYWYRQILGQKVEFLVSFYNNEISEKSEIFDDQFSVERPDGSNFTLKIRSTKLEDSAMYFCASKGLADLSYNEQFFGPGTRLTVL.

The CDR3 sequence is CASSDQGIEQFF. Written as DNA, the CDR3 is TGTGCCAGCAGCGACCAGGGGATTGAGCAGTTCTTC. The chain couples TRBV7-3 to TRBJ2-1, with D possibly being TRBD1 (6 bases). Deletions cut 5 bases from V and 9 bases from J, with 11 bases between. The CDR3 spans 12 residues. The germline V gene encodes CDR1 SGHTA and CDR2 FQGTGA.

CDR3 sequence (DNA): TGTGCCAGCAGCCGACTAGCGGGAGAACCCGGGGGGAATGAGCAGTTCTTC. Its protein product is CASSRLAGEPGGNEQFF. The gene calls are TRBV6-7 and TRBJ2-1; 12 nucleotides align to TRBD2. TRBV6-7 is an ORF; its function is uncertain. This CDR3 has 17 amino acids. V dropped 6 bases and J dropped 7; count of bases not matched to a gene: 13.

The rearrangement uses TRBV29-1 and TRBJ2-2; 13 bases are a match to TRBD2. Germline CDR1 reads SQVTM; CDR2 reads ANQGSEA. Trimming removed 3 bases from V and 7 bases from J; junction bases left unmatched: 2. The CDR3 consists of 14 residues. CDR3 protein: CSVDGLAGVGELFF. Here the CDR3 DNA reads TGCAGCGTTGATGGACTAGCGGGAGTCGGGGAGCTGTTTTTT.

This chain uses TRBV5-1 with TRBJ2-1, with a tentative D call TRBD1 (6 bases). Trimming cost V 6 bases and J 7 bases, with 17 bases left between them. This CDR3 spans 14 amino acids. Germline V gene sequence: CDR1 SGHRS, CDR2 YFSETQ. CDR3 sequence (DNA): TGCGCCAGCACTCCAGGGGCCCCCCGGAATGAGCAGTTCTTC. Translation: CASTPGAPRNEQFF.